These T cell receptor beta chains were read from a single sample in a study of metastatic and nonmetastatic thyroid tumors. TCRdb re-called the PCR reads with MiXCR. The sample records under 45,000 clones, under 40% being singletons. Sequencing used tumor tissue. These TCRs come from a female donor with papillary thyroid cancer or a benign thyroid nodule (not recorded which). Some clones in this sample may be carry-over from other donors' samples. Both conserved end residues are part of each CDR3. Each record gives: D gene, J gene, V gene, clone size, CDR3 protein, CDR3 DNA. The D gene is left open where the match is weak. The listing skips clone size in some rows; elsewhere it reads once, few, many or a size class.

TRBD1,TRBJ2-1,TRBV10-1,few,CASQRGRGNEQFF,TGCGCCAGCCAGAGGGGGCGAGGGAATGAGCAGTTCTTC
-,TRBJ2-1,TRBV7-3,-,CASSLHVAGSYNEQFF,TGTGCCAGCAGCCTACACGTAGCAGGGAGCTACAATGAGCAGTTCTTC
-,TRBJ1-1,TRBV11-3,-,CASSPQGRYTEAFF,TGTGCCAGCAGCCCTCAGGGGCGGTACACTGAAGCTTTCTTT
TRBD1,TRBJ1-1,TRBV6-1,-,CASSSGQGETEAFF,TGTGCCAGCAGTTCGGGACAGGGTGAGACTGAAGCTTTCTTT
TRBD2,TRBJ2-1,TRBV11-2,-,CASSFGLAFSYNEQFF,TGTGCCAGCAGCTTTGGACTAGCGTTCTCCTACAATGAGCAGTTCTTC
TRBD2,TRBJ2-3,TRBV11-2,few,CASSSGLAVTDTQYF,TGTGCCAGCAGCTCTGGACTAGCGGTGACAGATACGCAGTATTTT
-,TRBJ2-1,TRBV6-1,few,CASSDGGPDNEQFF,TGTGCCAGCTCGGACGGAGGGCCTGACAATGAGCAGTTCTTC
TRBD1,TRBJ1-1,TRBV6-1,few,CASSETVPDRGAFF,TGTGCCAGCAGTGAAACTGTCCCTGACAGGGGGGCTTTCTTT
-,TRBJ1-5,TRBV28,few,CASSFGVGVNQPQHF,TGTGCCAGCAGTTTCGGGGTAGGGGTCAATCAGCCCCAGCATTTT
TRBD1,TRBJ1-2,TRBV5-1,once,CASSLGQVNYGYTF,TGCGCCAGCAGCTTAGGACAGGTTAACTATGGCTACACCTTC
-,TRBJ1-1,TRBV6-1,-,CASTGPSRAFF,TGTGCCAGCACGGGTCCCAGCCGAGCTTTCTTT
-,TRBJ2-3,TRBV6-1,-,CASRRDWADTQYF,TGTGCCAGCAGGAGGGACTGGGCAGATACGCAGTATTTT
-,TRBJ1-1,TRBV28,few,CASSPGQLNTEAFF,TGTGCCAGCAGTCCCGGGCAGCTGAACACTGAAGCTTTCTTT
TRBD2,TRBJ2-1,TRBV19,few,CVSSFGTSGEQFF,TGTGTCAGTAGTTTCGGGACTAGCGGTGAGCAGTTCTTC
-,TRBJ2-3,TRBV11-2,-,CASSSTWDQKTGDTQYF,TGTGCCAGCAGCTCAACCTGGGACCAGAAAACGGGAGATACGCAGTATTTT
TRBD1,TRBJ2-3,TRBV5-1,-,CASRWDRPGTDTQYF,TGCGCCAGCAGATGGGACAGACCCGGCACAGATACGCAGTATTTT
-,TRBJ2-7,TRBV27,few,CASSSYEQYF,TGTGCCAGCTCCTCCTACGAGCAGTACTTC
-,TRBJ2-7,TRBV10-1,few,CASSESGRDEQYF,TGCGCCAGCAGTGAGTCAGGGCGGGACGAGCAGTACTTC
-,TRBJ2-7,TRBV11-2,-,CASSTYQRGVSEQYF,TGTGCCAGCAGCACATACCAGAGGGGGGTATCCGAGCAGTACTTC
-,TRBJ2-7,TRBV2,few,CASSDGSSYEQYF,TGTGCCAGCAGTGATGGCAGCTCCTACGAGCAGTACTTC
-,TRBJ2-1,TRBV9,-,CASSFQGGSSYNEQFF,TGTGCCAGCAGCTTCCAGGGTGGTAGTTCCTACAATGAGCAGTTCTTC
-,TRBJ2-7,TRBV11-2,-,CASSLDSYEQYF,TGTGCCAGCAGCTTAGACAGCTACGAGCAGTACTTC
-,TRBJ2-2,TRBV11-2,-,CASNERLPNTGELFF,TGTGCCAGCAACGAGAGACTCCCGAACACCGGGGAGCTGTTTTTT
-,TRBJ2-2,TRBV11-2,-,CASSLTSGAGELFF,TGTGCCAGCAGCTTGACGTCAGGGGCCGGGGAGCTGTTTTTT
-,TRBJ2-3,TRBV6-1,-,CASSIQGRGGDTQYF,TGTGCCAGCAGTATACAGGGGCGGGGCGGGGATACGCAGTATTTT
-,TRBJ1-1,TRBV30,-,CAWSVSRGTEAFF,TGTGCCTGGAGTGTCAGCAGGGGCACTGAAGCTTTCTTT
-,TRBJ2-2,TRBV11-3,-,CASSGRGANTGELFF,TGTGCCAGCAGCGGCAGGGGAGCGAACACCGGGGAGCTGTTTTTT
TRBD1,TRBJ2-1,TRBV12-5,-,CASGLVLSGTGVRMYYNGQFF,TGTGCTAGTGGTTTGGTACTTTCCGGGACAGGGGTTCGCATGTATTACAATGGGCAGTTCTTC
TRBD1,TRBJ1-2,TRBV11-2,-,CASSRETGRNYGYTF,TGTGCCAGCAGCAGAGAGACAGGGAGAAACTATGGCTACACCTTC
-,TRBJ2-5,TRBV7-2,few,CASSLAWETQYF,TGTGCCAGCAGCTTAGCGTGGGAGACCCAGTACTTC
-,TRBJ1-6,TRBV4-1,-,CASSQDQQSSYNSPLHF,TGCGCCAGCAGCCAAGATCAACAAAGCTCCTATAATTCACCCCTCCACTTT
-,TRBJ1-5,TRBV19,-,CASSILDGNNQPQHF,TGTGCCAGTAGTATCCTGGACGGTAACAATCAGCCCCAGCATTTT
-,TRBJ1-1,TRBV7-3,-,CASRSGGPNTEAFF,TGTGCCAGCCGCTCGGGGGGCCCGAACACTGAAGCTTTCTTT
TRBD2,TRBJ2-7,TRBV6-1,-,CASSKRLAGKNEQYF,TGTGCCAGCAGTAAAAGACTAGCGGGTAAGAACGAGCAGTACTTC
TRBD2,TRBJ2-1,TRBV6-2/TRBV6-3,few,CASSYPPLREIYNEQFF,TGTGCCAGCAGTTACCCCCCACTGCGGGAGATTTACAATGAGCAGTTCTTC
-,TRBJ2-3,TRBV11-3,-,CASGRRGGTDTQYF,TGTGCCAGCGGTCGGAGGGGGGGCACAGATACGCAGTATTTT
TRBD2,TRBJ2-3,TRBV11-2,-,CASSFSLAGLDTQYF,TGTGCCAGCAGCTTTTCTCTAGCGGGACTAGATACGCAGTATTTT
TRBD1,TRBJ1-4,TRBV28,few,CASTRGGQGNEKLFF,TGTGCCAGCACCCGAGGGGGACAGGGCAATGAAAAACTGTTTTTT